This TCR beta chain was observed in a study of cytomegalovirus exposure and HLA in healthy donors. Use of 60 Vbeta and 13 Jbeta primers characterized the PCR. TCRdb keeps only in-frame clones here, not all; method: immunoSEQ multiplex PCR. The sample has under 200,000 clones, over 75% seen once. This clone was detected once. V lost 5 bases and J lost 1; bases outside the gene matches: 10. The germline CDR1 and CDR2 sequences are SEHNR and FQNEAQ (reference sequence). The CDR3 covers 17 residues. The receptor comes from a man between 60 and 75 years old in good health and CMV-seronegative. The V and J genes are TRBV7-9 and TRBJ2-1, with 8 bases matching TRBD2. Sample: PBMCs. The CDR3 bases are TGTGCCAGCAGCATGCTTGGGAGCGGGAGTTCCTACAATGAGCAGTTCTTC. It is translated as CASSMLGSGSSYNEQFF.